The 26 T cell receptor beta chains presented below share a single source sample, sequenced in a study of T-cell reconstitution after alpha-beta-depleted transplantation in children. This sample's TCRbeta library carried unique molecular identifier barcodes. TCRdb fed the PCR reads into MiXCR, producing one record per CDR3 protein. The top ten clones hold just over 2% of a sample with 400,000 to 550,000 distinct CDR3 sequences, under 12% of them seen once. The material sequenced was PBMCs, taken before TCRalphabeta/CD19-depleted stem cell transplant. All receptors derive from a child between 2 and 9 years old with inherited bone marrow failure, due to receive a stem cell transplant.

The table lists this clonotype with a few counts. CDR3 residues: CASSFDSPGTEQYF. The CDR3 region has the DNA TGTGCCAGCAGCTTCGACTCCCCCGGGACCGAGCAGTACTTC. The chain couples TRBV5-4 to TRBJ2-7; D might be TRBD1 or TRBD2, each matching 5 bases. V was shortened by 2 bases and J by 6 bases, with 15 bases between the two germline ends. Germline values: CDR1 SGHNT, CDR2 YYREEE (reference sequence). The CDR3 sequence is 14 residues long. Full variable domain (rest looked up from reference TRBV5-4 and TRBJ2-7): ETGVTQSPTHLIKTRGQQVTLRCSSQSGHNTVSWYQQALGQGPQFIFQYYREEENGRGNFPPRFSGLQFPNYSSELNVNALELDDSALYLCASSFDSPGTEQYFGPGTRLTVT.

This clonotype has at least ten counts. The rearrangement links TRBV9 to TRBJ1-5; TRBD1 agrees at 7 bases. In germline, CDR1 is SGDLS, CDR2 YYNGEE. V shed 3 bases and J 0 bases; nucleotides not matched to a gene: 9. The CDR3 is 17 residues long. In nucleotides, the CDR3 is TGTGCCAGCAGCGGAAACGACAGGGACCCTAGCAATCAGCCCCAGCATTTT. Translating gives CASSGNDRDPSNQPQHF. Filled out from reference TRBV9 and TRBJ1-5, the complete variable domain reads DSGVTQTPKHLITATGQRVTLRCSPRSGDLSVYWYQQSLDQGLQFLIQYYNGEERAKGNILERFSAQQFPDLHSELNLSSLELGDSALYFCASSGNDRDPSNQPQHFGDGTRLSIL.

The chain uses TRBV4-3 and TRBJ1-3; D might be TRBD1 (6 bases). The CDR3 is 15 residues long. The germline V and J ends were trimmed by 2 bases and 2 bases, with 10 bases remaining between them. Germline lookup yields CDR1 LGHNA and CDR2 YSLEER. The CDR3 DNA follows: TGCGCCAGCAGCCAATTACAGGGCCCTGGAAACACCATATATTTT. It yields the protein CASSQLQGPGNTIYF.

This clonotype was counted many times. The genes are TRBV27 and TRBJ2-1; no clear D. V was pared by 3 bases and J by 4 bases, with 16 bases between. The CDR3 spans 16 residues. The germline V gene has CDR1 MNHEY and CDR2 SMNVEV (reference sequence). In nucleotides, the CDR3 is TGTGCCAGCAGTTTGGTTACTCTCGGGCCTTACAATGAGCAGTTCTTC. It translates to CASSLVTLGPYNEQFF.

The rearrangement joins TRBV9 to TRBJ2-5; D gene unclear. Germline loops: CDR1 SGDLS, CDR2 YYNGEE. Trimming shortened V by 0 bases and J by 5 bases, and 11 bases separated the two germline ends. CDR3 length: 14 residues. This chain's CDR3 is CASSVVWTGETQYF. The CDR3 DNA reads TGTGCCAGCAGCGTAGTCTGGACCGGCGAGACCCAGTACTTC. The entire variable domain, with the rest obtained from reference TRBV9 and TRBJ2-5, is as follows: DSGVTQTPKHLITATGQRVTLRCSPRSGDLSVYWYQQSLDQGLQFLIQYYNGEERAKGNILERFSAQQFPDLHSELNLSSLELGDSALYFCASSVVWTGETQYFGPGTRLLVL.

This clonotype was observed at least ten times. The chain is built from TRBV20-1 and TRBJ2-3; possibly TRBD2 for D (6 bases). Trimming shortened V by 3 bases and J by 5 bases, and 15 bases separated the two germline ends. This CDR3 is 14 amino acids long. The germline V gene encodes CDR1 DFQATT and CDR2 SNEGSKA (reference sequence). CDR3 sequence (DNA): TGCAGTGCTAGGGGCCCAGCGGGCCAAGATACGCAGTATTTT. It encodes CSARGPAGQDTQYF.

This clonotype was seen repeatedly, ten times or more. This chain joins TRBV20-1 and TRBJ2-1, with D tentatively TRBD2 (6 bases). The CDR3 contains 14 residues. V lost 5 bases to trimming and J lost 2 bases, with 13 bases between them. Germline V lookup: CDR1 DFQATT, CDR2 SNEGSKA (reference sequence). The CDR3 loop reads CSAGGLRPYNEQFF. CDR3 in DNA: TGCAGTGCTGGAGGACTACGCCCCTACAATGAGCAGTTCTTC.

This clonotype showed up many times. The junction departs from germline at one end; a sequencing error may be responsible. The genes are TRBV13 and TRBJ2-1; D may be TRBD1 (5 bases). The germline V gene encodes CDR1 PRHDT and CDR2 FYEKMQ (reference sequence). CDR3 length equals 11 residues. The chain's CDR3 is CASSSSRVQLF. CDR3 sequence (DNA): TGTGCCAGCAGCTCTTCCAGGGTCCAGCTCTTC.

The sample holds many counts of this clonotype. The chain uses TRBV5-1 and TRBJ2-1; 11 bases are a match to TRBD2. V shed 0 bases and J 4 bases; nucleotides not matched to a gene: 6. The CDR3 is 17 residues long. Germline CDR1 is SGHRS and CDR2 is YFSETQ. CDR3 coding DNA: TGCGCCAGCAGCTTGGCCCTGACTAGCGGGGATTACAATGAGCAGTTCTTC. This encodes CASSLALTSGDYNEQFF.

This clonotype was observed at least ten times. V is TRBV4-1 and J is TRBJ2-2; D might be TRBD1 or TRBD2, each matching 5 bases. The V end lost 4 bases, the J end lost 5 bases, and 8 bases lay between the germline ends. CDR1 and CDR2 (germline): MGHRA, YSYEKL. The CDR3 is 13 residues long. CDR3 nucleotide sequence: TGCGCCAGCAGCCTGTGGGGGACCGGGGAGCTGTTTTTT. Translation: CASSLWGTGELFF.

This clonotype was seen more than once but under ten times. This chain links TRBV11-2 with TRBJ2-7; 9 bases are shared with TRBD2. V lost 1 base and J lost 4; bases outside the gene matches: 14. The CDR3 runs to 18 residues. CDR1 and CDR2 (germline): SGHAT, FQNNGV. The CDR3 nucleotides are TGTGCCAGCAGCTTAGTGGGCGAGGGAGCGGGGGGACTATACGAGCAGTACTTC. It codes for CASSLVGEGAGGLYEQYF.

This clonotype was recorded at least ten times. The chain employs TRBV6-1 and TRBJ2-3; maybe TRBD2 (6 bases). Germline CDR1 reads MNHNS; CDR2 reads SASEGT. This CDR3 region has 15 residues. V was clipped by 6 bases and J by 3 bases, with 16 bases between them. The CDR3 sequence is CASRPTSRRTDTQYF. The DNA of the CDR3 is TGTGCCAGCAGACCTACTAGCAGGCGGACAGATACGCAGTATTTT.

At least ten counts were recorded for this clonotype. The chain uses TRBV20-1 and TRBJ2-5; possibly TRBD2 for D (6 bases). Trimming pared 0 bases from V and 4 bases from J, leaving 12 bases between. Germline CDR1 DFQATT, CDR2 SNEGSKA (reference sequence). The CDR3 has 14 residues. CDR3 coding DNA: TGCAGTGCTAGAGATTGGGACTTTCCAGAGACCCAGTACTTC. This codes for CSARDWDFPETQYF.

This clonotype occurred many times. This rearrangement joins TRBV12-3 or TRBV12-4 to TRBJ2-3, with 10 bases aligning to TRBD2. V lost 1 base to trimming and J lost 3 bases; unmatched junction nucleotides: 7. The CDR3 runs 17 residues. The CDR3 loop reads CASSLELAGEGTDTQYF. In DNA form, the CDR3 reads TGTGCCAGCAGTTTAGAGCTAGCGGGAGAAGGGACAGATACGCAGTATTTT.

This clonotype was seen repeatedly, ten times or more. DNA for the CDR3: TGCAGTGCTAGAGATGGAGCGATCTTGGACTATGGCTACACCTTC. It encodes CSARDGAILDYGYTF. The chain couples TRBV20-1 to TRBJ1-2; D remains ambiguous. With 0 bases removed from V and 3 bases from J, the gap between germline ends came to 14 bases. Germline V gives CDR1 DFQATT, CDR2 SNEGSKA (reference sequence). The CDR3 runs to 15 residues.

The chain combines TRBV30 with TRBJ2-3; possibly TRBD1 for D (5 bases). Trimming pared 2 bases from V and 0 bases from J, leaving 9 bases between. Germline V CDR1 and CDR2: GTSNPN, SVGIG (reference sequence). The CDR3 is 14 amino acids. The CDR3 sequence: CAWSSGKSTDTQYF. As DNA, the CDR3 is TGTGCCTGGAGTTCAGGGAAGAGCACAGATACGCAGTATTTT. The complete variable domain, with remaining parts taken from reference TRBV30 and TRBJ2-3, reads SQTIHQWPATLVQPVGSPLSLECTVEGTSNPNLYWYRQAAGRGLQLLFYSVGIGQISSEVPQNLSASRPQDRQFILSSKKLLLSDSGFYLCAWSSGKSTDTQYFGPGTRLTVL.

The rearrangement joins TRBV5-6 to TRBJ2-3; D is uncertain. This CDR3 region has 14 residues. The V and J ends lost 4 bases and 5 bases respectively, with 14 bases between them. CDR1 and CDR2 (germline): SGHDT, YYEEEE. The CDR3 region has the DNA TGTGCCAGCAGCCGAACGGACCGGGTAGATACGCAGTATTTT. Its translation is CASSRTDRVDTQYF.

This clonotype was observed a few times. The chain is built from TRBV6-5 and TRBJ2-6, with unresolved D. The CDR3 is made up of 14 amino acids. The germline V and J ends were trimmed by 4 bases and 7 bases, with 11 bases remaining between them. CDR1 is MNHEY, CDR2 SVGAGI, per germline. The DNA for the CDR3 is TGTGCCAGCAGTTCACTTACACCAGCCAACGTCCTGACTTTC. Translated, it gives CASSSLTPANVLTF.

The sample holds many counts of this clonotype. This chain connects TRBV20-1 to TRBJ1-4; D possibly corresponds to TRBD1 (6 bases). V was pared by 2 bases and J by 4 bases, with 8 bases between. This CDR3 contains 13 residues. Germline CDR1 and CDR2: DFQATT and SNEGSKA (reference sequence). CDR3 residues: CSARQGNNEKLFF. The CDR3 DNA reads TGCAGTGCTAGACAGGGGAATAATGAAAAACTGTTTTTT.

A word on this clonotype: Compared with germline, one end of the junction differs, possibly owing to a read error. The gene calls are TRBV20-1 and TRBJ2-2; TRBD1 is a possible D gene (6 bases). This CDR3 spans 16 amino acids. The germline CDR1 and CDR2 sequences are DFQATT and SNEGSKA (reference sequence). The CDR3 spells CCARVPGQLSTGELFF. In DNA form, the CDR3 reads TGCTGTGCTAGAGTTCCTGGACAGTTAAGTACCGGGGAGCTGTTTTTT.

Details on this clonotype: A much larger clone differs by one base, so this may be a read error. No conserved phenylalanine or tryptophan is present at the end of the CDR3, so a read error is the likely explanation. The DNA is left out, because the CDR3 cannot be placed on it with certainty; the CDR3 is given as TCRdb lists it. The genes are TRBV19 and TRBJ2-1; the DNA was not compared with TRBD1, the D call given in the table. The CDR3 spans 14 amino acids, including both terminal residues. Germline lookup yields CDR1 LNHDA and CDR2 SQIVND (reference sequence). CDR3 sequence reads: CASSIVNSGTGEFL.

This clonotype came up many times. The V and J genes are TRBV5-1 and TRBJ2-7; 10 bases are a match to TRBD1. CDR1 is SGHRS and CDR2 is YFSETQ in the germline V gene. The length of the CDR3 is 13 residues. With 4 bases clipped from V and 5 bases from J, the junction kept 3 bases outside the gene matches. In nucleotides, the CDR3 is TGCGCCAGCAGCGTGACAGGGGGCCACGAGCAGTACTTC. Translated: CASSVTGGHEQYF.

On this clonotype itself: A much larger clone lies a single base off, so this may be a read error. The CDR3 coding sequence is TGTGCCAGCAGCTTCCGCCAGGTCTACGAGCTGTACTTC. It specifies CASSFRQVYELYF. This rearrangement joins TRBV5-6 to TRBJ2-7; D ambiguous. The CDR3 contains 13 residues. In germline, CDR1 is SGHDT, CDR2 YYEEEE.

This clonotype was recorded at least ten times. The chain uses TRBV12-3 or TRBV12-4 and TRBJ1-5, with D perhaps TRBD1 (5 bases). Trimming removed 2 bases at V and 4 bases at J, with 12 bases between. This CDR3 contains 15 residues. CDR3 loop: CASSLFWGGNQPQHF. DNA of the CDR3: TGTGCCAGCAGTTTATTCTGGGGGGGTAATCAGCCCCAGCATTTT.

About this clonotype: This may come from a read error, since a much larger clone is one base off. This CDR3 reads CSVDIVLWPYNEQFF. For the CDR3, the DNA is TGCAGCGTTGATATAGTCTTGTGGCCCTACAATGAGCAGTTCTTC. The chain employs TRBV29-1 and TRBJ2-1; D is undetermined. The CDR3 runs 15 residues. V dropped 3 bases and J dropped 2 bases, with 14 bases sitting between them. CDR1 is SQVTM, CDR2 ANQGSEA, per germline.

The CDR3, as DNA: TGCAGCGTTGGTAGGGGCGGCACTGAAGCTTTCTTT. Its protein product is CSVGRGGTEAFF. This chain connects TRBV29-1 to TRBJ1-1; TRBD1 might be the D (5 bases). CDR3 length equals 12 residues. Between the trimmed V and J ends, which lost 4 bases and 4 bases, there was a span of 10 bases. Germline-derived CDR1 and CDR2 are SQVTM and ANQGSEA.